This TCR beta chain was captured by sequencing in a study of blood T cell repertoires in COVID-19. Looking at the study overall: COVID-19 samples from acute and convalescent phases originated in the United States, Italy and Spain. PBMCs, B-cell-depleted T cells, or T cells provided the cDNA or gDNA that made up the material.

In germline, CDR1 is LNHDA, CDR2 SQIVND (reference sequence). V dropped 5 bases and J dropped 5 bases, with 15 bases sitting between them. The CDR3 length is 14 residues. This clone has a handful of counts. In the study's own analysis: Quantification of nucleated cells was approximated via reference gene primer amplification. The assay was immunoSEQ multiplex PCR, and TCRdb's table has in-frame clones only and misses some. V and J calls and clone size are copied from that table; D and trimming were computed from the DNA. The sample contains tens of thousands of clones, about 79% of which appear only once.

The chain couples TRBV19 to TRBJ2-5, with D possibly TRBD2 on 6 matching bases. The receptor was isolated from a woman in her sixties with acute or convalescent COVID-19. The sample consisted of peripheral blood. The DNA for the CDR3 is TGTGCCAGTAGTTACCGGACTACCCACGAGACCCAGTACTTC. Translating gives CASSYRTTHETQYF. The full variable domain, completed using reference TRBV19 and TRBJ2-5, is DGGITQSPKYLFRKEGQNVTLSCEQNLNHDAMYWYRQDPGQGLRLIYYSQIVNDFQKGDIAEGYSVSREKKESFPLTVTSAQKNPTAFYLCASSYRTTHETQYFGPGTRLLVL.